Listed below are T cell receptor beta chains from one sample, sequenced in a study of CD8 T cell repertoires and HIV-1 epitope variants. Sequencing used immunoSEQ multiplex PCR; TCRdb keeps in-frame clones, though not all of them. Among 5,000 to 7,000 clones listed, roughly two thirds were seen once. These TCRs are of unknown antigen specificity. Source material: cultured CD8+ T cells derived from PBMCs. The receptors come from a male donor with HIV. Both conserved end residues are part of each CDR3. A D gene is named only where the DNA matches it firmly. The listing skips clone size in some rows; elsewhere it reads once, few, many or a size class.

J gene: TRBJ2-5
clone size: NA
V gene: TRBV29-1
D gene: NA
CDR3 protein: CSVEDLIETQYF
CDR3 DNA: TGCAGCGTTGAAGATCTTATAGAGACCCAGTACTTC

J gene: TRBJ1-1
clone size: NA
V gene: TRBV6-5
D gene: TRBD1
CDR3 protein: CASSYANRGMNTEAFF
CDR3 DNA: TGTGCCAGCAGTTACGCGAACAGGGGGATGAACACTGAAGCTTTCTTT

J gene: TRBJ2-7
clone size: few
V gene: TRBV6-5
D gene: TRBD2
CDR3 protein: CASSPSGTEQYF
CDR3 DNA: TGTGCCAGCAGTCCTAGCGGGACCGAGCAGTACTTC

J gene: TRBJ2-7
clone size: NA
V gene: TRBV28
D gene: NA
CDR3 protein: CASSPYIMGHQYF
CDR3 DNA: TGTGCCAGCAGTCCCTACATAATGGGACACCAGTACTTC

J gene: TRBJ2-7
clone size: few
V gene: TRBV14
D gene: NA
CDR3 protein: CASSQDWGGGSYEQYF
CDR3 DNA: TGTGCCAGCAGCCAAGATTGGGGAGGGGGTTCCTACGAGCAGTACTTC

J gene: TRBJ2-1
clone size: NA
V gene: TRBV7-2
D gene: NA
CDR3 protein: CASSLDLGSYNEQFF
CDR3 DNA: TGTGCCAGCAGCCTGGACTTAGGCTCCTACAATGAGCAGTTCTTC

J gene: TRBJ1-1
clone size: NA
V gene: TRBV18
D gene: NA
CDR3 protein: CASSPPGLADTEAFF
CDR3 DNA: TGTGCCAGCTCACCACCTGGACTGGCGGACACTGAAGCTTTCTTT

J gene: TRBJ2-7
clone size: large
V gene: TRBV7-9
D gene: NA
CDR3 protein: CASSLRAGEQYF
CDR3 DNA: TGTGCCAGCAGCTTACGAGCGGGCGAGCAGTACTTC

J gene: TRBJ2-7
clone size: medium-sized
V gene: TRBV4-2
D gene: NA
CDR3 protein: CASSPTGGRDEQYF
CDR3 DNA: TGTGCCAGCAGCCCTACAGGCGGGCGGGACGAGCAGTACTTC

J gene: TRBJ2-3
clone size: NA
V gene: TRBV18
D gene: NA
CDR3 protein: CASSPGTTGTDTQYF
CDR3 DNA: TGTGCCAGCTCACCGGGGACCACCGGCACAGATACGCAGTATTTT

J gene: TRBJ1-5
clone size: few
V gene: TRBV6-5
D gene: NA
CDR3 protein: CASREYGNQPQHF
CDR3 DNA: TGTGCCAGCAGAGAGTACGGCAATCAGCCCCAGCATTTT

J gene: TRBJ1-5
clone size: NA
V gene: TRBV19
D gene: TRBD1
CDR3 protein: CASSDDRDDQPQHF
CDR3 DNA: TGTGCCAGTAGTGATGACAGGGACGATCAGCCCCAGCATTTT

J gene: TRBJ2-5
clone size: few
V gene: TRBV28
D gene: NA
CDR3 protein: CASSSSKYREETQYF
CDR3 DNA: TGTGCCAGCAGCTCATCCAAGTACAGGGAAGAGACCCAGTACTTC

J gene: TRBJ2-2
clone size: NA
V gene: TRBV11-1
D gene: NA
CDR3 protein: CASSPQSAGELFF
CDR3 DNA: TGTGCCAGCAGCCCCCAGTCGGCCGGGGAGCTGTTTTTT